This is a list of T cell receptor beta chains from one sample in a study of CD8+ T cells in alopecia areata. Profiled with immunoSEQ multiplex PCR; TCRdb holds only in-frame clones, not every one. The table records tens of thousands of clones, less than 70% of them present only once. Sequencing used CD4+ Tregs sorted from blood. These receptor sequences come from a human donor with alopecia areata. The CDR3 runs from the conserved cysteine through the conserved F or W. The order of the fields is V gene, D gene, clone size, J gene, CDR3 protein, CDR3 DNA. The D gene is left open where the match is weak. Clone sizes are given selectively: once, few, many, or a class where the clone is expanded.

V gene: TRBV27
D gene: TRBD1
clone size: .
J gene: TRBJ2-7
CDR3 protein: CASSQVWTGLRYEQYF
CDR3 DNA: TGTGCCAGCAGTCAAGTTTGGACAGGGTTACGCTACGAGCAGTACTTC

V gene: TRBV29-1
D gene: TRBD1
clone size: .
J gene: TRBJ2-3
CDR3 protein: CSVGGTGTTDTQYF
CDR3 DNA: TGCAGCGTAGGAGGGACAGGGACCACAGATACGCAGTATTTT

V gene: TRBV6-6
D gene: .
clone size: .
J gene: TRBJ1-1
CDR3 protein: CASHNAANTEAFF
CDR3 DNA: TGTGCCAGCCATAACGCAGCCAACACTGAAGCTTTCTTT

V gene: TRBV7-3
D gene: TRBD1
clone size: .
J gene: TRBJ2-2
CDR3 protein: CASSEQGGTGELFF
CDR3 DNA: TGTGCCAGCTCAGAACAGGGGGGAACCGGGGAGCTGTTTTTT

V gene: TRBV9
D gene: TRBD2
clone size: .
J gene: TRBJ2-1
CDR3 protein: CASSRLAGGPYNEQFF
CDR3 DNA: TGTGCCAGCAGCCGACTAGCGGGAGGGCCGTACAATGAGCAGTTCTTC

V gene: TRBV7-2
D gene: .
clone size: few
J gene: TRBJ2-5
CDR3 protein: CASTTGVQETQYF
CDR3 DNA: TGTGCCAGCACCACGGGGGTCCAAGAGACCCAGTACTTC

V gene: TRBV5-1
D gene: .
clone size: .
J gene: TRBJ1-1
CDR3 protein: CASSSPPMNTEAFF
CDR3 DNA: TGCGCCAGCAGCTCCCCCCCTATGAACACTGAAGCTTTCTTT

V gene: TRBV19
D gene: .
clone size: .
J gene: TRBJ2-5
CDR3 protein: CASSMRETQYF
CDR3 DNA: TGTGCCAGTAGTATGAGAGAGACCCAGTACTTC

V gene: TRBV28
D gene: TRBD1
clone size: .
J gene: TRBJ1-6
CDR3 protein: CASSSGQGRTSPLHF
CDR3 DNA: TGTGCCAGCAGTTCAGGACAGGGAAGGACTTCACCCCTCCACTTT

V gene: TRBV28
D gene: TRBD2
clone size: .
J gene: TRBJ2-1
CDR3 protein: CASSFGGRAGAIDEQFF
CDR3 DNA: TGTGCCAGCAGTTTTGGGGGGCGAGCGGGAGCTATCGATGAGCAGTTCTTC

V gene: TRBV20-1
D gene: .
clone size: .
J gene: TRBJ1-2
CDR3 protein: CSARSLRSYTF
CDR3 DNA: TGCAGTGCCCGGAGTCTGCGGAGCTACACCTTC

V gene: TRBV27
D gene: .
clone size: .
J gene: TRBJ1-1
CDR3 protein: CASSLQRSSEAFF
CDR3 DNA: TGTGCCAGCAGTTTACAGAGGAGCAGTGAAGCTTTCTTT

V gene: TRBV5-6
D gene: TRBD2
clone size: .
J gene: TRBJ2-7
CDR3 protein: CASSLLSGRVHEQYF
CDR3 DNA: TGTGCCAGCAGCTTACTTAGCGGGAGGGTCCACGAGCAGTACTTC

V gene: TRBV5-1
D gene: .
clone size: .
J gene: TRBJ1-2
CDR3 protein: CASSLDGFVHYTF
CDR3 DNA: TGCGCCAGCAGCTTGGATGGGTTTGTTCACTACACCTTC

V gene: TRBV29-1
D gene: .
clone size: .
J gene: TRBJ2-3
CDR3 protein: CSVGRRNTDTQYF
CDR3 DNA: TGCAGCGTCGGGCGGAGAAACACAGATACGCAGTATTTT

V gene: TRBV28
D gene: .
clone size: .
J gene: TRBJ2-3
CDR3 protein: CASSWGGQPDTQYF
CDR3 DNA: TGTGCCAGCAGTTGGGGGGGGCAACCAGATACGCAGTATTTT

V gene: TRBV6-5
D gene: .
clone size: .
J gene: TRBJ2-1
CDR3 protein: CASSYAAGEGGNEQFF
CDR3 DNA: TGTGCCAGCAGTTACGCGGCAGGGGAAGGAGGCAATGAGCAGTTCTTC